The 8 T cell receptor beta chains given below trace back to one sample, sequenced in a study of OX40 agonist ivuxolimab in advanced cancers. Sequencing used immunoSEQ multiplex PCR; TCRdb keeps in-frame clones, though not all of them. The top ten hold 0.38% of the sample, which has some 65,000 clones, roughly 84% seen once. This specimen was CD4+ or CD8+ T cells sorted from blood, taken in a trial of the OX40 agonist ivuxolimab. The source of these receptors is an adult with an advanced solid tumor such as melanoma, head and neck, liver or kidney cancer.

J is TRBJ2-1 and V is TRBV5-1; 10 positions agree with TRBD2. Germline values: CDR1 SGHRS, CDR2 YFSETQ. The CDR3 runs to 16 residues. V trimming: 5 bases; J trimming: 3 bases; junction bases outside the gene matches: 8. CDR3 in DNA: TGCGCCAGCAGACCCGGACTAGCGGACCGCTACAATGAGCAGTTCTTC. Encoded protein: CASRPGLADRYNEQFF. Variable domain in full (rest from reference TRBV5-1 and TRBJ2-1): KAGVTQTPRYLIKTRGQQVTLSCSPISGHRSVSWYQQTPGQGLQFLFEYFSETQRNKGNFPGRFSGRQFSNSRSEMNVSTLELGDSALYLCASRPGLADRYNEQFFGPGTRLTVL.

The gene calls are TRBV5-5 and TRBJ1-6; 9 nucleotides align to TRBD1. This CDR3 contains 16 residues. The V gene end was trimmed by 4 bases and the J gene end by 4 bases; junction bases not matched to a gene: 6. Germline V CDR1 and CDR2: SGHKS, YYEKEE (reference sequence). DNA for the CDR3: TGTGCCAGCAGCCCCGATGGACAGGGGTATAATTCACCCCTCCACTTT. Protein product: CASSPDGQGYNSPLHF.

V usage is TRBV7-9 and J usage is TRBJ1-5, with TRBD1 as a possible D gene (6 bases). The CDR3 sequence is 15 residues long. Per the germline V gene, CDR1 is SEHNR and CDR2 is FQNEAQ (reference sequence). V was shortened by 6 bases and J by 7 bases, with 19 bases between the two germline ends. CDR3 sequence: CASSFRQVVGQPQHF. The CDR3 region has the DNA TGTGCCAGCAGTTTTCGACAGGTGGTTGGCCAGCCCCAGCATTTT.

The chain links TRBV6-1 to TRBJ2-7; D unresolved. The CDR3 totals 14 residues. Per germline, CDR1 MNHNS and CDR2 SASEGT. V lost 4 bases to trimming and J lost 4 bases, with 14 bases between them. This CDR3 is CASSASQTSYEQYF. DNA of the CDR3: TGTGCCAGCAGTGCTTCTCAGACCTCATACGAGCAGTACTTC.

This chain joins TRBV7-2 and TRBJ1-5; D might be TRBD1 (5 bases). The CDR3 length is 16 residues. Per germline, CDR1 SGHTA and CDR2 FQGNSA. The ends were cut back, 2 bases at V and 5 bases at J, with 16 bases in the middle. The CDR3 loop is CASSLWGNQVDQPQHF. The CDR3 DNA reads as TGTGCCAGCAGCTTATGGGGGAACCAGGTGGATCAGCCCCAGCATTTT.

This clone has only one observation. The V gene is TRBV2, the J gene TRBJ1-6; 9 nucleotides agree with TRBD1. The trim removed 4 bases at V and 7 bases at J, leaving 5 bases unmatched. Germline-derived CDR1 and CDR2 are SNHLY and FYNNEI. The CDR3 loop spans 15 amino acids. The CDR3 region is CASSGQGVGNSPLHF. The DNA of the CDR3 is TGTGCCAGCAGTGGACAGGGGGTTGGGAATTCACCCCTCCACTTT.

The V call is TRBV27, the J call TRBJ2-5; no clear D gene. V was pared by 7 bases and J by 0 bases, with 15 bases between. The CDR3 spans 15 residues. Germline assignment: CDR1 MNHEY and CDR2 SMNVEV (reference sequence). This CDR3 is CASNRGDAYQETQYF. Here the CDR3 DNA reads TGTGCCAGCAATCGAGGAGACGCGTACCAAGAGACCCAGTACTTC.

This clone turned up a few times. V is TRBV7-2 and J is TRBJ2-3; no clear D gene. Germline V CDR1 and CDR2: SGHTA, FQGNSA. The CDR3 has 13 amino acids. Trimming took off 2 bases at V and 5 bases at J, with 8 bases between the two ends. The CDR3 sequence: CASSLRREDTQYF. CDR3 DNA sequence: TGTGCCAGCAGCTTACGAAGGGAAGATACGCAGTATTTT.